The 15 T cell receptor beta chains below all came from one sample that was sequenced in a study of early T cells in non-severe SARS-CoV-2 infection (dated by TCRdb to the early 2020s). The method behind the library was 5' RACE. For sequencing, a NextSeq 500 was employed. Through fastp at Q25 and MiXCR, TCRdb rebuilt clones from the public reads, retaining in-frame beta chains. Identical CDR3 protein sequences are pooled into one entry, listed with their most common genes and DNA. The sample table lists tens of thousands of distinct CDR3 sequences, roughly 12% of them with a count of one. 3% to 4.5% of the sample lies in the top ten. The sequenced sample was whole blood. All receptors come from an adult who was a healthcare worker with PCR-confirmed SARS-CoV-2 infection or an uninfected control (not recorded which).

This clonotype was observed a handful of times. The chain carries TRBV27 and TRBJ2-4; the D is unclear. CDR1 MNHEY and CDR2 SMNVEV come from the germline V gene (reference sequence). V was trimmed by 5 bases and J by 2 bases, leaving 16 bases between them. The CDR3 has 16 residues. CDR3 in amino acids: CASSPSSSRSKNIQYF. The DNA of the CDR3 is TGTGCCAGCAGTCCCTCTAGTAGCAGGTCCAAAAACATTCAGTACTTC.

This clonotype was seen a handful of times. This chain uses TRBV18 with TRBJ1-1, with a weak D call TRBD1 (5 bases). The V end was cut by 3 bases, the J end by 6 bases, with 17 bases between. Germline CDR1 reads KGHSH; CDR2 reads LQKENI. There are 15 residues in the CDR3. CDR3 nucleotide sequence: TGTGCCAGCTCACCCGACGCGGGGGTCCGGTCTGAAGCTTTCTTT. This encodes CASSPDAGVRSEAFF.

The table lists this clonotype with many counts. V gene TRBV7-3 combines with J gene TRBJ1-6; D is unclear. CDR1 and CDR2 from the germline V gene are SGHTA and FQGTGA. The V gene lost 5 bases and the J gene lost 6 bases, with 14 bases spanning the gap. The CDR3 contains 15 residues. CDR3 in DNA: TGTGCCAGCAGCCCGACGTCGGGGTCTAATTCACCCCTCCACTTT. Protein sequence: CASSPTSGSNSPLHF.

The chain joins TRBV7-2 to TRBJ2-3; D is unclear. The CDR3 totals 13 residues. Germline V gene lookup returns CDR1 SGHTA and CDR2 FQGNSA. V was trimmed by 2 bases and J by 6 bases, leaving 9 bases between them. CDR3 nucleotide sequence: TGTACCAGCAGCTTACGGGTTTTGGATACGCAGTATTTT. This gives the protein CTSSLRVLDTQYF. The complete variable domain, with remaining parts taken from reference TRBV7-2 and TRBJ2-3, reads GAGVSQSPSNKVTEKGKDVELRCDPISGHTALYWYRQSLGQGLEFLIYFQGNSAPDKSGLPSDRFSAERTGGSVSTLTIQRTQQEDSAVYLCTSSLRVLDTQYFGPGTRLTVL.

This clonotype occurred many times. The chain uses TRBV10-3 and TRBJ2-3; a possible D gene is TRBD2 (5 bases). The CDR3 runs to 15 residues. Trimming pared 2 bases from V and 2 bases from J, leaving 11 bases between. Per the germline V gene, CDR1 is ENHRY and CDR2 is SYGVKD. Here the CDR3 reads CAISEGRADTDTQYF. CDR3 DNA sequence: TGTGCCATCAGTGAGGGTCGAGCGGACACAGATACGCAGTATTTT.

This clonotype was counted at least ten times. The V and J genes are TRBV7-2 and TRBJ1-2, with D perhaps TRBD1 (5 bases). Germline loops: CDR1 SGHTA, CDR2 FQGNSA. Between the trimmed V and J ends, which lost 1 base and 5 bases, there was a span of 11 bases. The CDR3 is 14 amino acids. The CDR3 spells CASSLGPGNYGYTF. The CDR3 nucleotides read TGTGCCAGCAGCTTAGGCCCAGGGAATTATGGCTACACCTTC. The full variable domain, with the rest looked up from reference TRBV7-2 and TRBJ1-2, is GAGVSQSPSNKVTEKGKDVELRCDPISGHTALYWYRQSLGQGLEFLIYFQGNSAPDKSGLPSDRFSAERTGGSVSTLTIQRTQQEDSAVYLCASSLGPGNYGYTFGSGTRLTVV.

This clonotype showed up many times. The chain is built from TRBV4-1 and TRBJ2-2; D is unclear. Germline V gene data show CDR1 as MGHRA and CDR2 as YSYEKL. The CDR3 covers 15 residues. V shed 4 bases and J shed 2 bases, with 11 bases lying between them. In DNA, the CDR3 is TGCGCCAGCAGCCCTGAGTTGGGAAACACCGGGGAGCTGTTTTTT. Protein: CASSPELGNTGELFF.

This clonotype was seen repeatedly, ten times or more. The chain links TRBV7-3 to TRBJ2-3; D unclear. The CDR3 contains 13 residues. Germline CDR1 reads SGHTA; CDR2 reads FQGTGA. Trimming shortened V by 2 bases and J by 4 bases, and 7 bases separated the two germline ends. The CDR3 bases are TGTGCCAGCAGCTTAGGCCTAGCAGATACGCAGTATTTT. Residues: CASSLGLADTQYF.

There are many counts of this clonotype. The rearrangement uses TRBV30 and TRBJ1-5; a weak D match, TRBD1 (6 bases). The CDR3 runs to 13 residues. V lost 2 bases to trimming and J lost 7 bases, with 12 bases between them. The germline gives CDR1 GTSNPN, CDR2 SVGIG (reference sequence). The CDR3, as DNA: TGTGCCTGGAGTCGGCAGGGGAACCAGCCCCAGCATTTT. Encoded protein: CAWSRQGNQPQHF.

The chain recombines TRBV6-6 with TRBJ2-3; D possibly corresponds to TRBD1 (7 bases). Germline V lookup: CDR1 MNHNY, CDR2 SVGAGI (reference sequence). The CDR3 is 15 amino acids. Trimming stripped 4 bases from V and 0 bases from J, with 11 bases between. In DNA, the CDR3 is TGTGCCAGCAGTTCCAGGGGGGCTAGCACAGATACGCAGTATTTT. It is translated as CASSSRGASTDTQYF.

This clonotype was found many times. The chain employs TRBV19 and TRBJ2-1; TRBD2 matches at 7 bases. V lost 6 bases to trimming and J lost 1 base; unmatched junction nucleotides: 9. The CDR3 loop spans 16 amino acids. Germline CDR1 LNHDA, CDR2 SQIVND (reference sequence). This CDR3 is CASRDPGGRSYNEQFF. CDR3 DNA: TGTGCCAGTAGGGACCCGGGGGGTCGGTCCTACAATGAGCAGTTCTTC.

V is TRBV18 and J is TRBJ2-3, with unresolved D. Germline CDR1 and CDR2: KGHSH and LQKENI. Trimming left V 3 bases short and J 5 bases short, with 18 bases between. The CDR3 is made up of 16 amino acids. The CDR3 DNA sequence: TGTGCCAGCTCACCGTCCCCGATCGTGGAGAAAGATACGCAGTATTTT. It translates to CASSPSPIVEKDTQYF. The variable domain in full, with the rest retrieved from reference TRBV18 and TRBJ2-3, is NAGVMQNPRHLVRRRGQEARLRCSPMKGHSHVYWYRQLPEEGLKFMVYLQKENIIDESGMPKERFSAEFPKEGPSILRIQQVVRGDSAAYFCASSPSPIVEKDTQYFGPGTRLTVL.

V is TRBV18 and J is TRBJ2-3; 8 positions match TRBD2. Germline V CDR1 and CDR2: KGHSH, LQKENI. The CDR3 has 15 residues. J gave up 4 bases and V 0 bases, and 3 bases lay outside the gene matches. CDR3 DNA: TGTGCCAGCTCACCACCGGGACTAGGGGCAGATACGCAGTATTTT. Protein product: CASSPPGLGADTQYF.

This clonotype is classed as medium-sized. CDR3 nucleotide sequence: TGTGCCAGCAGCTCTCCCGGGACAGGGGGCACCGGGGAGCTGTTTTTT. This sequence encodes CASSSPGTGGTGELFF. The chain uses TRBV7-9 and TRBJ2-2, with 11 nucleotides matching TRBD1. Trimming cost V 4 bases and J 4 bases; bases outside gene matches: 5. This CDR3 has 16 residues. Germline V lookup: CDR1 SEHNR, CDR2 FQNEAQ (reference sequence).

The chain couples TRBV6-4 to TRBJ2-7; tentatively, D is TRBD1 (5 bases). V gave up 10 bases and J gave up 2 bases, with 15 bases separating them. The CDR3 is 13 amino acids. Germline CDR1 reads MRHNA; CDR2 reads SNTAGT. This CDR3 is CAIRQGPTYEQYF. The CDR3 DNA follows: TGTGCCATTCGGCAGGGTCCAACCTACGAGCAGTACTTC.